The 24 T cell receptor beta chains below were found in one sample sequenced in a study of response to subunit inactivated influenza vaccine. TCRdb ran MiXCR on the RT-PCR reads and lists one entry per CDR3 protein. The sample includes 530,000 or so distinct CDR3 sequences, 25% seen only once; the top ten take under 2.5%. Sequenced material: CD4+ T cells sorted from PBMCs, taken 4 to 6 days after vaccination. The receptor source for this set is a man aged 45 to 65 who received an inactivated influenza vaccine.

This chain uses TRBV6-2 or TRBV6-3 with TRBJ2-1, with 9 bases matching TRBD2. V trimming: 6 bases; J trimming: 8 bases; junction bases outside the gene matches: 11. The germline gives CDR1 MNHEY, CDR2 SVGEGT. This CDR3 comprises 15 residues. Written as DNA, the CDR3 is TGTGCCAGCAGAAGCGGACTAGCGAGGTCTGATGAGCAGTTCTTC. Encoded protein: CASRSGLARSDEQFF.

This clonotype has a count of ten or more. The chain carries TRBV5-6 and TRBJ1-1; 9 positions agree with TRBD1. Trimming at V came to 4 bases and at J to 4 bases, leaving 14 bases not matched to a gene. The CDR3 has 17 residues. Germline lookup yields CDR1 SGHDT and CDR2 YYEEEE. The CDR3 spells CASSLFAGTGWTTEAFF. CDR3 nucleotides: TGTGCCAGCAGCCTATTCGCAGGGACAGGGTGGACCACTGAAGCTTTCTTT. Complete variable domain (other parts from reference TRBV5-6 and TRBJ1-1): DAGVTQSPTHLIKTRGQQVTLRCSPKSGHDTVSWYQQALGQGPQFIFQYYEEEERQRGNFPDRFSGHQFPNYSSELNVNALLLGDSALYLCASSLFAGTGWTTEAFFGQGTRLTVV.

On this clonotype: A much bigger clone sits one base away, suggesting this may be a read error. The chain's CDR3 is CSASGTITGELFF. As DNA, the CDR3 is TGCAGTGCTAGCGGGACGATCACCGGGGAGCTGTTTTTT. The chain couples TRBV20-1 to TRBJ2-2, with D perhaps TRBD1 or TRBD2 (5 bases each). CDR1 and CDR2 from the germline V gene are DFQATT and SNEGSKA (reference sequence). This CDR3 region has 13 residues. Trimming took 3 bases from V and 4 from J, leaving 9 bases between them.

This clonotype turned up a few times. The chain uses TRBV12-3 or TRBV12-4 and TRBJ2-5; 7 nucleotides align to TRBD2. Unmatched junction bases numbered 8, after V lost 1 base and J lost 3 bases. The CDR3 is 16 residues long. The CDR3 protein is CASSLGGGLREETQYF. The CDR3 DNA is TGTGCCAGCAGTTTAGGCGGGGGACTACGAGAAGAGACCCAGTACTTC.

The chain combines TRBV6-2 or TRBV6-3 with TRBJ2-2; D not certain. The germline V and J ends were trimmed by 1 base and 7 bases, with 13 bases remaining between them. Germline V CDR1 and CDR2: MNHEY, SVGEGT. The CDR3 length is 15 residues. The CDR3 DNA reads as TGTGCCAGCAGTTACTTAGGATGGGCCGGCGGGGAGCTGTTTTTT. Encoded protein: CASSYLGWAGGELFF.

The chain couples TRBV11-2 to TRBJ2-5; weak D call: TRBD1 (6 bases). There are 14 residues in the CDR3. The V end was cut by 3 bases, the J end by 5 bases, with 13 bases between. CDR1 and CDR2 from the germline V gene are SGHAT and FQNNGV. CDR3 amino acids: CASSFHRAQETQYF. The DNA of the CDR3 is TGTGCCAGCAGCTTCCACAGGGCCCAGGAGACCCAGTACTTC.

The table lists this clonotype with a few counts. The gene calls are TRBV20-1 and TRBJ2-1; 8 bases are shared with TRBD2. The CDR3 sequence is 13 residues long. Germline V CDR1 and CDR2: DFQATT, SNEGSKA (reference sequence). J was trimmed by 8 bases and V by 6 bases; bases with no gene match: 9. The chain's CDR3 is CSAKGTSLDEQFF. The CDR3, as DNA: TGCAGTGCCAAGGGGACTAGTTTAGATGAGCAGTTCTTC.

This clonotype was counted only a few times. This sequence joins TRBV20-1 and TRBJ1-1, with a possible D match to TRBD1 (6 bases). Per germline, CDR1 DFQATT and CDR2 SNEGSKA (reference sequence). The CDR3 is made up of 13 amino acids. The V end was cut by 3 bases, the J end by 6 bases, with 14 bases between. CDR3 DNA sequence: TGCAGTGCTAGGGACAGCCGAGGCGCTGAAGCTTTCTTT. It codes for CSARDSRGAEAFF.

This CDR3 reads CASSRVGGGYNEQFF. The CDR3 nucleotides read TGTGCCAGCAGTCGCGTTGGGGGGGGCTACAATGAGCAGTTCTTC. The rearrangement joins TRBV6-2 or TRBV6-3 to TRBJ2-1, with 7 bases that match TRBD2. The CDR3 length is 15 residues. V lost 5 bases, J lost 3 bases, and 7 bases stayed unmatched. Germline loops: CDR1 MNHEY, CDR2 SVGEGT.

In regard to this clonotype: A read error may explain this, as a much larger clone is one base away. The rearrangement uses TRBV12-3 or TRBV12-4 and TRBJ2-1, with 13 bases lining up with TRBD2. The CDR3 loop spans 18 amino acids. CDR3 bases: TGTACCAGCAGTTTACCCGGACTAGCGGGGGACTCCTACAATGAGCAGTTCTTC. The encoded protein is CTSSLPGLAGDSYNEQFF.

This chain's CDR3 is CASTLGRGPYEQYF. The DNA for the CDR3 is TGTGCCAGCACACTAGGCAGGGGCCCCTACGAGCAGTACTTC. The chain joins TRBV3-1 to TRBJ2-7, with a tentative D call TRBD1 (6 bases). The CDR3 spans 14 residues. Trimming stripped 7 bases from V and 2 bases from J, with 15 bases between. Germline values: CDR1 LGHDT, CDR2 YNNKEL (reference sequence).

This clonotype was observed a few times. CDR3 bases: TGCAGTGCTAGAGGAGAAAACAGGGTGGGCAATCAGCCCCAGCATTTT. Its protein product is CSARGENRVGNQPQHF. The chain couples TRBV20-1 to TRBJ1-5; TRBD1 might be the D (6 bases). V was cut by 1 base and J by 2 bases, with 15 bases left in between. Germline CDR1 DFQATT, CDR2 SNEGSKA (reference sequence). The length of the CDR3 is 16 residues.

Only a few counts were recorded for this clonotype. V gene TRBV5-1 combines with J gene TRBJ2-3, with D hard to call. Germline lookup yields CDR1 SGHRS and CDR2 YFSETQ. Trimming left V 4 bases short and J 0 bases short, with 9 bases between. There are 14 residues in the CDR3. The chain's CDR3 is CASSRWVSTDTQYF. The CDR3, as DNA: TGCGCCAGCAGCCGTTGGGTTAGCACAGATACGCAGTATTTT.

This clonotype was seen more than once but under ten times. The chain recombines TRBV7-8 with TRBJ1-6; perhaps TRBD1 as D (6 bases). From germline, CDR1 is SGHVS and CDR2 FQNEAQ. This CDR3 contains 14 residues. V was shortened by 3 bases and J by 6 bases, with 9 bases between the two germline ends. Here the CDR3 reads CASSFARGNSPLHF. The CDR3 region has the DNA TGTGCCAGCAGCTTTGCCAGGGGTAATTCACCCCTCCACTTT.

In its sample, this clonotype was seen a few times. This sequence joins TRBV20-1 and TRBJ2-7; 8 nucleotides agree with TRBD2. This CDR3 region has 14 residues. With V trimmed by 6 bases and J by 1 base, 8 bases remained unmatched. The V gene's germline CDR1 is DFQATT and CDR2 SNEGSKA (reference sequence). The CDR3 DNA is TGCAGTGCCACCAAAGCGGGAGCATCCTACGAGCAGTACTTC. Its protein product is CSATKAGASYEQYF.

CDR3: CASSPRPVGPYEQYF. The CDR3 bases are TGTGCCAGCAGCCCTCGGCCCGTGGGCCCCTACGAGCAGTACTTC. The gene calls are TRBV4-2 and TRBJ2-7, with D uncertain. The germline gives CDR1 LGHNA, CDR2 YNFKEQ. V dropped 4 bases and J dropped 2 bases, with 15 bases sitting between them. CDR3 size: 15 residues.

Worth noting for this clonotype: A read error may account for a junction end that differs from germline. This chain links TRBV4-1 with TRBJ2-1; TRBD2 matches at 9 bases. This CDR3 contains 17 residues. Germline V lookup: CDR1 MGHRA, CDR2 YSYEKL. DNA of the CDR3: TGCGCCTGCAGCCCGGGACTAGCCCTAAGCTCCTACAATGAGCAGTTCTTC. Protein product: CACSPGLALSSYNEQFF.

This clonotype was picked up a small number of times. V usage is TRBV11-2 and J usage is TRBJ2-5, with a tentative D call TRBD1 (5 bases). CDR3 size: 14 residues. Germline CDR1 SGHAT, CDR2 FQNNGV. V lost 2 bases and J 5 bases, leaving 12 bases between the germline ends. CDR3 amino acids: CASSLYRQGETQYF. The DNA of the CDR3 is TGTGCCAGCAGCTTATATAGGCAGGGCGAGACCCAGTACTTC.

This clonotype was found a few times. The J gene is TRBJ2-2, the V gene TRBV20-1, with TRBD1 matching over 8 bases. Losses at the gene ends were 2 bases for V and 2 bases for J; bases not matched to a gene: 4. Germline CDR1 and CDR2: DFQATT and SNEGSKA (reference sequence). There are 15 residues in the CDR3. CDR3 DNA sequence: TGCAGTGCTAGACGGACAGGGCGCAACACCGGGGAGCTGTTTTTT. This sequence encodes CSARRTGRNTGELFF.

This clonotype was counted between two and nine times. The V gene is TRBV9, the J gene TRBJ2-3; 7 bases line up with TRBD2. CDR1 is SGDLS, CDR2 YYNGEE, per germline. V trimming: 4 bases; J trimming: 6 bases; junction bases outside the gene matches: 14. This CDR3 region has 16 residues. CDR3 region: CASSSRGVAEKDTQYF. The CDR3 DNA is TGTGCCAGCAGCTCCCGGGGGGTGGCAGAAAAGGATACGCAGTATTTT.

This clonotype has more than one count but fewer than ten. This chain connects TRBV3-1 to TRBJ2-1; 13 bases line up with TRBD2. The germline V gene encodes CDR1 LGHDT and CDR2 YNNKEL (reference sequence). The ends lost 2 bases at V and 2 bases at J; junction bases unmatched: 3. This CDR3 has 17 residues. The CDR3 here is CASSQSGLAGAYNEQFF. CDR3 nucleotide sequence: TGTGCCAGCAGCCAATCCGGACTAGCGGGGGCCTACAATGAGCAGTTCTTC.

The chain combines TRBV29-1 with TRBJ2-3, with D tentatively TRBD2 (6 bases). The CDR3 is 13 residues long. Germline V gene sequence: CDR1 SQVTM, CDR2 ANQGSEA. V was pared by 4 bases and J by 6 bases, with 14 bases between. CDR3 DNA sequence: TGCAGCGTTGGAGGCCTAGCGACGGATACGCAGTATTTT. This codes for CSVGGLATDTQYF.

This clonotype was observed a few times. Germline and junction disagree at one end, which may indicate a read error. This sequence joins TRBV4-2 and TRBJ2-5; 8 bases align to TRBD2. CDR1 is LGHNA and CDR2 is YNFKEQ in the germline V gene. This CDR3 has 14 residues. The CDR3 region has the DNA TGTGCCAGCAGCCAAGACCCAACAACCGGGACTAGTTTCTTC. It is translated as CASSQDPTTGTSFF.

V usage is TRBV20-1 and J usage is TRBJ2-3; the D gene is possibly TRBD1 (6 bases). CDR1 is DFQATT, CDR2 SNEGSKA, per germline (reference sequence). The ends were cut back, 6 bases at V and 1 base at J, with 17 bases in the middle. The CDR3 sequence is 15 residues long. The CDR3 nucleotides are TGCAGTGCCACCTCCCGAGGGGGACGCACAGATACGCAGTATTTT. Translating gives CSATSRGGRTDTQYF.